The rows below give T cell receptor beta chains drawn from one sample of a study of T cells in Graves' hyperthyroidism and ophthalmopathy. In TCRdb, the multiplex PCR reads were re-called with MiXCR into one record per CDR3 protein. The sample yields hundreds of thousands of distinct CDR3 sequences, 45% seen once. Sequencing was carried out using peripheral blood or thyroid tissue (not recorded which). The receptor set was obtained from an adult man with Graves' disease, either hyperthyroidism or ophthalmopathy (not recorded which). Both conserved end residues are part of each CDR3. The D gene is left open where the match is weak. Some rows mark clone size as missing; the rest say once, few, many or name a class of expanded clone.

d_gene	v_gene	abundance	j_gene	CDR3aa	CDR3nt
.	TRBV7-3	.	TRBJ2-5	CASSLRPGVETQYF	TGTGCCAGCAGCTTAAGGCCGGGGGTGGAGACCCAGTACTTC
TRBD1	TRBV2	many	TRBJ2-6	CASITRTGPSGANVLTF	TGTGCCAGCATTACTCGGACAGGACCCTCTGGGGCCAACGTCCTGACTTTC
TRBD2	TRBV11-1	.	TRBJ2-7	CASSFMPSGGTYEQYF	TGCGCCAGCAGCTTTATGCCGAGCGGGGGCACCTACGAGCAGTACTTC
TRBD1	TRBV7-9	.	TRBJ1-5	CASSLEGRPGGFYSNQPQHF	TGTGCCAGCAGCTTAGAAGGTCGGCCAGGGGGCTTCTATAGCAATCAGCCCCAGCATTTT
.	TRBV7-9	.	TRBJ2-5	CASSFRTTVKETQYF	TGTGCCAGCAGCTTTCGGACGACAGTAAAAGAGACCCAGTACTTC
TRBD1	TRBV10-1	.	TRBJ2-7	CASSPSLRQGSSDEQYF	TGCGCCAGCAGTCCGTCATTGAGACAGGGGTCTTCGGACGAGCAGTACTTC
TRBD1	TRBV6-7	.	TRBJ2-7	CASRSTRTGQGYEQYF	TGTGCCAGCAGGTCTACCAGAACCGGACAGGGCTACGAGCAGTACTTC
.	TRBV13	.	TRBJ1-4	CASSDVGGGTTNEKLFF	TGTGCCAGCAGTGACGTCGGCGGGGGCACCACTAATGAAAAACTGTTTTTT
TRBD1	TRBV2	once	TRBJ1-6	CASSELQGAGSPLHF	TGTGCCAGCAGTGAACTACAGGGGGCAGGTTCACCCCTCCACTTT
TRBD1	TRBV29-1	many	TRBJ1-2	CSVVDRAYGYTF	TGCAGCGTTGTGGACAGGGCCTATGGCTACACCTTC
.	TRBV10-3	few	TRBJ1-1	CASSGGPRDGRTEAFF	TGTGCCAGCAGTGGGGGCCCTAGGGACGGAAGGACTGAAGCTTTCTTT
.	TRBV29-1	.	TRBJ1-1	CSGDGEAFF	TGCAGCGGGGACGGTGAAGCTTTCTTT
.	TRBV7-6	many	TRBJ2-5	CASSLEGSYGETQYF	TGTGCCAGCAGCCTTGAAGGAAGCTACGGGGAGACCCAGTACTTC
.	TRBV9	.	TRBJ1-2	CASSVGVEFGPHGYTF	TGTGCCAGCAGCGTAGGGGTTGAGTTTGGACCTCATGGCTACACCTTC
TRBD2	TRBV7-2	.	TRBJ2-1	CASSFSGRADNEQFF	TGTGCCAGCAGCTTTAGCGGGAGGGCCGACAATGAGCAGTTCTTC
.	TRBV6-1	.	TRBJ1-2	CASSLIPDYGYTF	TGTGCCAGCAGCCTCATACCGGACTATGGCTACACCTTC
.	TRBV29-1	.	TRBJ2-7	CSVDGVAYEQYF	TGCAGCGTTGACGGTGTGGCCTACGAGCAGTACTTC
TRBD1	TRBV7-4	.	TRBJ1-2	CASSLRDRNYGYTF	TGTGCCAGCAGCCTCCGGGACAGGAACTATGGCTACACCTTC